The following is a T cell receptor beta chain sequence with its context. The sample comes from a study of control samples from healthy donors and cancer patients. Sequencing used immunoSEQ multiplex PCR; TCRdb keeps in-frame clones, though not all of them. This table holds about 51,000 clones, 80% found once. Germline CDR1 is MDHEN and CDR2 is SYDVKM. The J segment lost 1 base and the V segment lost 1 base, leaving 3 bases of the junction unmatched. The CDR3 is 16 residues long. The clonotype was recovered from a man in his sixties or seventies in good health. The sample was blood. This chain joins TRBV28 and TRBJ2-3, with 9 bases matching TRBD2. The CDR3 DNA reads TGTGCCAGCAGTTTATTTCAGCGGGGGGGCACAGATACGCAGTATTTT. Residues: CASSLFQRGGTDTQYF.